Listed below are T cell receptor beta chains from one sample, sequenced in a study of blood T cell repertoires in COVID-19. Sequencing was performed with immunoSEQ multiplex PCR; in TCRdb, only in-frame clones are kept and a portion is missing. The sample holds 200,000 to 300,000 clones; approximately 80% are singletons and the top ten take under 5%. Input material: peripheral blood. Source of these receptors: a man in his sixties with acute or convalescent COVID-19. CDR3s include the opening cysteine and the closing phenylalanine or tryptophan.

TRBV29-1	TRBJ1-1	CSVEDRQGVNTEAFF
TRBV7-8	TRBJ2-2	CASSLALAGGRFTGELFF
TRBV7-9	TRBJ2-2	CASSPSSWELFF
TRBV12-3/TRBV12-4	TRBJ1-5	CASSPQGEPQHF
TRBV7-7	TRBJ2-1	CASSLELAAGSYNEQFF
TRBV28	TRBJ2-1	CASSPSGRAGYNEQFF
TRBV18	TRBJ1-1	CASSQLTGDTEAFF
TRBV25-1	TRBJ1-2	CASSEYGQGVGNYGYTF
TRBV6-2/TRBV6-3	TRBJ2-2	CASSYSPSGTRGGELFF
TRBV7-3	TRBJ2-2	CASSLRWTGGANTGELFF
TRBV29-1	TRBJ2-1	CSVGRSNEQFF
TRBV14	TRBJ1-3	CASSPRSAGNTIYF
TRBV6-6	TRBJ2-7	CASSPSDRGVYEQYF
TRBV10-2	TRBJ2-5	CASRKDKETQYF
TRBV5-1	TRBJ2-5	CASELGGGETQYF
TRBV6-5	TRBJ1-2	CASSTAGAYFYGYTF
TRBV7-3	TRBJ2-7	CASSSGTGRSYEQYF
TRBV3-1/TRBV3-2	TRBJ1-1	CASSQQGANTEAFF
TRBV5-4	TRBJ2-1	CASSLAGPARNEQFF
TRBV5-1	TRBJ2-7	CASSRLPGLAGLALSYEQYF
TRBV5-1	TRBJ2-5	CASSLGGGGTWETQYF
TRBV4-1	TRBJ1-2	CASSQNTGEANYGYTF